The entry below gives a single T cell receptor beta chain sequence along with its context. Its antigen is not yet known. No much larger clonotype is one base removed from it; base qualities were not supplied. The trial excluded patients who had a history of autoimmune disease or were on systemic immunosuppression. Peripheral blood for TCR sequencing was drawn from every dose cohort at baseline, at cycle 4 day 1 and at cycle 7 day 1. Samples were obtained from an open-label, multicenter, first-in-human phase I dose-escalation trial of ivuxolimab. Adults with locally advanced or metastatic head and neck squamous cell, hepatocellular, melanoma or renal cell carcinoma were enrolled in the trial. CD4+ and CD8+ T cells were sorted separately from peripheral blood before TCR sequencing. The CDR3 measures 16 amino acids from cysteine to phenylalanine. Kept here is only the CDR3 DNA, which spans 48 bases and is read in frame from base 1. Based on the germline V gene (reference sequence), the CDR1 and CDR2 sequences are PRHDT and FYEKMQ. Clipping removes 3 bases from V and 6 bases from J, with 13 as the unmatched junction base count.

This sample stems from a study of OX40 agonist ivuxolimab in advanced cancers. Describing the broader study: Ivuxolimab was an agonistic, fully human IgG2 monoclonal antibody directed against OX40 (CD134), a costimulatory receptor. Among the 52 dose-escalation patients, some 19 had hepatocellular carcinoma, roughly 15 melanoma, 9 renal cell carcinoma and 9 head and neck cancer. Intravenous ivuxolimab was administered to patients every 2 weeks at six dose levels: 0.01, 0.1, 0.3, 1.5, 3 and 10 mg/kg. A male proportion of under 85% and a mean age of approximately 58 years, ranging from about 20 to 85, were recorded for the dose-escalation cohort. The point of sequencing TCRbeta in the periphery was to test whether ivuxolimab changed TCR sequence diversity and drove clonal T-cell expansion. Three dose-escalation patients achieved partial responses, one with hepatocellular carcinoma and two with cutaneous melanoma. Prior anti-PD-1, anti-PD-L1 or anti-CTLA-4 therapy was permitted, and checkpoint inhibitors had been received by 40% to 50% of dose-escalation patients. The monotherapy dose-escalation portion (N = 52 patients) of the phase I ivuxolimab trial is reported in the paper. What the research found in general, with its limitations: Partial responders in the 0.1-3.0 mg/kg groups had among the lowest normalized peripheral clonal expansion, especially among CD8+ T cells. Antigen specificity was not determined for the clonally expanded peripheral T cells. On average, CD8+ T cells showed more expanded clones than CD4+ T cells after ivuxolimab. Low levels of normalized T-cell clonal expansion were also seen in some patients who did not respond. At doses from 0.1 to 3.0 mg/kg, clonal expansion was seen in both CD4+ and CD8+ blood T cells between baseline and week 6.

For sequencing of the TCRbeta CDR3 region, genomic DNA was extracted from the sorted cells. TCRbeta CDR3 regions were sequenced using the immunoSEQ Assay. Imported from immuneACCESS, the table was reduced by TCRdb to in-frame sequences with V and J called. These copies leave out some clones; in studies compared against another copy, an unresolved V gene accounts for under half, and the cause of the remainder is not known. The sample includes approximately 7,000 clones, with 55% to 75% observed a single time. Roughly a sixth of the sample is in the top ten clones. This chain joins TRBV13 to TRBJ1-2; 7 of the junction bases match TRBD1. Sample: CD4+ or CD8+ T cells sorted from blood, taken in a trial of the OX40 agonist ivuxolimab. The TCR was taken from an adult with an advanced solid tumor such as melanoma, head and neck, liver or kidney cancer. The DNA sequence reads TGTGCCAGCAGCTTTAGGGGGCCAGGGGAAGAGGATGGCTACACCTTC. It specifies CASSFRGPGEEDGYTF.